These 12 T cell receptor beta chains share one sample of origin, sequenced in a study of OX40 agonist ivuxolimab in advanced cancers. Profiled with immunoSEQ multiplex PCR; TCRdb holds only in-frame clones, not every one. Among fewer than 70,000 clones listed, roughly nine tenths were seen once. The source material was CD4+ or CD8+ T cells sorted from blood, sampled in a trial of the OX40 agonist ivuxolimab. The source of these receptors is an adult with an advanced solid tumor such as melanoma, head and neck, liver or kidney cancer.

This clone was picked up a small number of times. This rearrangement joins TRBV6-1 to TRBJ1-5, with D perhaps matching TRBD1 (5 bases). The CDR3 is made up of 13 amino acids. The V gene lost 6 bases and the J gene lost 2 bases, with 8 bases spanning the gap. Germline values: CDR1 MNHNS, CDR2 SASEGT. The CDR3 region has the DNA TGTGCCAGCAGGGGGCGCGGCAATCAGCCCCAGCATTTT. This translates into CASRGRGNQPQHF.

This clone has just one count. The chain is built from TRBV7-2 and TRBJ1-3, with D unresolved. The V gene's germline CDR1 is SGHTA and CDR2 FQGNSA. The CDR3 consists of 14 residues. Deletions cut 6 bases from V and 0 bases from J, with 9 bases between. The CDR3 reads CASRKDSSGNTIYF. The CDR3 nucleotides read TGTGCCAGCAGAAAAGACTCCTCTGGAAACACCATATATTTT. Full variable domain (remainder filled in from reference TRBV7-2 and TRBJ1-3): GAGVSQSPSNKVTEKGKDVELRCDPISGHTALYWYRQSLGQGLEFLIYFQGNSAPDKSGLPSDRFSAERTGGSVSTLTIQRTQQEDSAVYLCASRKDSSGNTIYFGEGSWLTVV.

CDR3: CAWSVVGTGAYEQYF. The CDR3 coding sequence is TGTGCCTGGAGTGTCGTCGGGACAGGGGCCTACGAGCAGTACTTC. The chain recombines TRBV30 with TRBJ2-7, with TRBD1 identical over 10 bases. Germline V CDR1 and CDR2: GTSNPN, SVGIG (reference sequence). The CDR3 totals 15 residues. With V trimmed by 0 bases and J by 2 bases, 4 bases remained unmatched.

The rearrangement uses TRBV10-1 and TRBJ2-6, with unresolved D. The CDR3 loop spans 17 amino acids. Per the germline V gene, CDR1 is WNHNN and CDR2 is SYGVQD (reference sequence). The V and J ends lost 5 bases and 5 bases respectively, with 19 bases between them. The CDR3 DNA sequence: TGCGCCAGCAGTAGGTCAATCGCACAAAGTCGGGCCAACGTCCTGACTTTC. Protein product: CASSRSIAQSRANVLTF.

The V call is TRBV10-3, the J call TRBJ2-7, with TRBD1 identical over 9 bases. Germline V gene lookup returns CDR1 ENHRY and CDR2 SYGVKD. CDR3 length: 14 amino acids. V dropped 3 bases and J dropped 3; count of bases not matched to a gene: 3. This CDR3 reads CAISDGTGNYEQYF. In DNA form, the CDR3 reads TGTGCCATCAGTGACGGGACAGGGAACTACGAGCAGTACTTC.

The V call is TRBV4-3, the J call TRBJ1-5; D is unresolved. Per the germline V gene, CDR1 is LGHNA and CDR2 is YSLEER. This CDR3 has 13 amino acids. The germline V and J ends were trimmed by 1 base and 7 bases, with 8 bases remaining between them. The CDR3 coding sequence is TGCGCCAGCAGCCAAGCTACGGGCCAGCCCCAGCATTTT. This encodes CASSQATGQPQHF.

V and J are TRBV6-5 and TRBJ1-2; D is ambiguous. This CDR3 is built from 15 residues. Germline CDR1 reads MNHEY; CDR2 reads SVGAGI. Trimming shortened V by 2 bases and J by 6 bases, and 16 bases separated the two germline ends. Here the CDR3 DNA reads TGTGCCAGCAGTTACCGACAAAGAGGTGTAGATGGCTACACCTTC. Its translation: CASSYRQRGVDGYTF.

This clone was seen a few times. This chain links TRBV6-1 with TRBJ2-5, with D maybe TRBD1 (6 bases). Trimming shortened V by 2 bases and J by 4 bases, and 14 bases separated the two germline ends. The CDR3 spans 15 residues. Looked up from germline, CDR1 is MNHNS and CDR2 is SASEGT. The DNA of the CDR3 is TGTGCCAGCAGTGAACAACCAGGGGCCGGAGAGACCCAGTACTTC. This sequence encodes CASSEQPGAGETQYF.

The chain has TRBV18 and TRBJ1-1; TRBD1 aligns across 7 bases. The CDR3 is 11 residues long. The J segment lost 8 bases and the V segment lost 3 bases, leaving 0 bases of the junction unmatched. Germline assignment: CDR1 KGHSH and CDR2 LQKENI. This CDR3 reads CASSPDREAFF. The CDR3 DNA reads as TGTGCCAGCTCACCGGACAGGGAAGCTTTCTTT.

This chain connects TRBV2 to TRBJ2-5; D might be TRBD1 (6 bases). Germline V gives CDR1 SNHLY, CDR2 FYNNEI. The CDR3 length is 15 residues. Trimming removed 4 bases from V and 1 base from J, with 13 bases in between. Here the CDR3 reads CASSVRTAAQETQYF. CDR3 bases: TGTGCCAGCAGTGTAAGGACAGCTGCCCAAGAGACCCAGTACTTC.

The V and J genes are TRBV4-2 and TRBJ1-1, with D tentatively TRBD1 (5 bases). V dropped 4 bases and J dropped 2 bases, with 17 bases sitting between them. This CDR3 has 16 residues. CDR1 is LGHNA, CDR2 YNFKEQ, per germline. This chain's CDR3 is CASSRLSAGQNTEAFF. The CDR3 nucleotides read TGTGCCAGCAGCCGCCTCTCGGCAGGGCAAAACACTGAAGCTTTCTTT.

The J gene is TRBJ2-7, the V gene TRBV5-1, with D possibly TRBD1 on 6 matching bases. The CDR3 totals 15 residues. CDR1 and CDR2 from the germline V gene are SGHRS and YFSETQ. Trimming shortened V by 1 base and J by 1 base, and 12 bases separated the two germline ends. The CDR3 DNA reads as TGCGCCAGCAGCTTGACAGGGACACCATCCTACGAGCAGTACTTC. Amino acid sequence: CASSLTGTPSYEQYF.